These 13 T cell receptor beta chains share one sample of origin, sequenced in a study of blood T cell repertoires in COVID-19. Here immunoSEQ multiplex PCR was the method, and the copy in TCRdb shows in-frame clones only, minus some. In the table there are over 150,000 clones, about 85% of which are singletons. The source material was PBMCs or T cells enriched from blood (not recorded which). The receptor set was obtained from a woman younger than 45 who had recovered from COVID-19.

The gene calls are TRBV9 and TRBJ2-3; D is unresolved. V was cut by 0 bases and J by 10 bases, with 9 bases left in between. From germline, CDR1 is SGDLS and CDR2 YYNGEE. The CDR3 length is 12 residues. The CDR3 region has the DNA TGTGCCAGCAGCGTAGATAGACAATCGCAGTATTTT. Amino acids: CASSVDRQSQYF.

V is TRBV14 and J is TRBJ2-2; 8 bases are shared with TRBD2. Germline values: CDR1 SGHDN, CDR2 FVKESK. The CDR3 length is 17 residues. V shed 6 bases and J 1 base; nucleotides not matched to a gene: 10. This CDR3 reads CASSHGSGVVNTGELFF. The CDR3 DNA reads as TGTGCCAGCAGTCACGGTAGCGGGGTAGTGAACACCGGGGAGCTGTTTTTT. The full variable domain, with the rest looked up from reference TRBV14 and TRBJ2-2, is EAGVTQFPSHSVIEKGQTVTLRCDPISGHDNLYWYRRVMGKEIKFLLHFVKESKQDESGMPNNRFLAERTGGTYSTLKVQPAELEDSGVYFCASSHGSGVVNTGELFFGEGSRLTVL.

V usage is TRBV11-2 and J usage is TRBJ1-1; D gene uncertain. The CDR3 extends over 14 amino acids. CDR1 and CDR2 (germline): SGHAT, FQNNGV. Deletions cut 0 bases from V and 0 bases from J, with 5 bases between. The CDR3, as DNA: TGTGCCAGCAGCTTAGAGAACTTGAACACTGAAGCTTTCTTT. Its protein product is CASSLENLNTEAFF.

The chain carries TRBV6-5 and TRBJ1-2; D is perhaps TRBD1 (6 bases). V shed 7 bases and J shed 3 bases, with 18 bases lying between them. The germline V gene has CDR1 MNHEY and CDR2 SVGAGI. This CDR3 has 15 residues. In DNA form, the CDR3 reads TGTGCCAGCAAACCCGTGCCACAGGGTTACTATGGCTACACCTTC. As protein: CASKPVPQGYYGYTF.

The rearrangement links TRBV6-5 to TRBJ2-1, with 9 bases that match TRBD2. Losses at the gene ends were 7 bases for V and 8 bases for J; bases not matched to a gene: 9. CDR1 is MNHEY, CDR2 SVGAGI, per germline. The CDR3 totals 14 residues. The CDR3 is CASKPSGGRDEQFF. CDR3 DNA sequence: TGTGCCAGCAAACCCAGCGGGGGGAGGGATGAGCAGTTCTTC.

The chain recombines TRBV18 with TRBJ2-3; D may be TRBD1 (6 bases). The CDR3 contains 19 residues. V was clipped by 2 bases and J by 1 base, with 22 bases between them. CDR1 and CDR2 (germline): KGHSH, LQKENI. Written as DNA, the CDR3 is TGTGCCAGCTCACCATTCGGGACACTTTTCACAATACGCACAGATACGCAGTATTTT. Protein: CASSPFGTLFTIRTDTQYF. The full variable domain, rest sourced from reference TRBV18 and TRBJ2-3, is NAGVMQNPRHLVRRRGQEARLRCSPMKGHSHVYWYRQLPEEGLKFMVYLQKENIIDESGMPKERFSAEFPKEGPSILRIQQVVRGDSAAYFCASSPFGTLFTIRTDTQYFGPGTRLTVL.

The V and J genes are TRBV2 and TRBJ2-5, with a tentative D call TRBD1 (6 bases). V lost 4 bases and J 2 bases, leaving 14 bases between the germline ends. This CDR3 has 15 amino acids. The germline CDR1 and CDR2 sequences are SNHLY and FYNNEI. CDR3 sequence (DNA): TGTGCCAGCAGTGTGGGGGCCAGGAGTCAAGAGACCCAGTACTTC. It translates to CASSVGARSQETQYF.

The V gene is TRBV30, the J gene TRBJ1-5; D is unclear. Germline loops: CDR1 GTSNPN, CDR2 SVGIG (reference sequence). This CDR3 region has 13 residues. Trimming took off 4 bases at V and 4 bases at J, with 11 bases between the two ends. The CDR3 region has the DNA TGTGCCTGGAATGGGGAGCAGAATCAGCCCCAGCATTTT. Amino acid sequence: CAWNGEQNQPQHF.

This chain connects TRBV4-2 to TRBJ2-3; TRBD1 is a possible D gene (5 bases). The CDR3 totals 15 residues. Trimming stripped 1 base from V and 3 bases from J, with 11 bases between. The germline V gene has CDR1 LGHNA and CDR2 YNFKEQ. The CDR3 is CASSQGTRRTDTQYF. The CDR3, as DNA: TGTGCCAGCAGCCAAGGGACAAGACGAACAGATACGCAGTATTTT.

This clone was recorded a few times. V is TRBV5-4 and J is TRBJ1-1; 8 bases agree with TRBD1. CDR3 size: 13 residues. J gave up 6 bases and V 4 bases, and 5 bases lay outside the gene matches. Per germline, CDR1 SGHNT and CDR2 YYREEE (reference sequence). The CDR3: CASSADRASEAFF. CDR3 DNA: TGTGCCAGCAGCGCGGACAGGGCTTCTGAAGCTTTCTTT.

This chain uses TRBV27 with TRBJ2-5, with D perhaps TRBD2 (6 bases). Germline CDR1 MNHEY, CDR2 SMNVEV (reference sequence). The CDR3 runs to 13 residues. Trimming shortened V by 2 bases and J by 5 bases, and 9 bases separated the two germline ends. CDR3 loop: CASSLNSGETQYF. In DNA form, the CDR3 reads TGTGCCAGCAGTTTAAACAGCGGGGAGACCCAGTACTTC.

CDR3 nucleotide sequence: TGTGCCAGCAGCTTAGGTGAGGGGAACACTGAAGCTTTCTTT. Amino acids: CASSLGEGNTEAFF. J is TRBJ1-1 and V is TRBV11-2; unclear D gene. The V gene lost 1 base and the J gene lost 1 base, with 7 bases spanning the gap. Germline V gene lookup returns CDR1 SGHAT and CDR2 FQNNGV. This CDR3 has 14 residues.

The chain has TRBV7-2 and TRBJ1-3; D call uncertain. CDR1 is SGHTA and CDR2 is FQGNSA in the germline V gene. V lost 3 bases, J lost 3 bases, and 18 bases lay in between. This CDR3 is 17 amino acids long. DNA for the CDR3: TGTGCCAGCAGCTTTAGCAGTCCGGGATGGGGTGGAAACACCATATATTTT. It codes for CASSFSSPGWGGNTIYF.